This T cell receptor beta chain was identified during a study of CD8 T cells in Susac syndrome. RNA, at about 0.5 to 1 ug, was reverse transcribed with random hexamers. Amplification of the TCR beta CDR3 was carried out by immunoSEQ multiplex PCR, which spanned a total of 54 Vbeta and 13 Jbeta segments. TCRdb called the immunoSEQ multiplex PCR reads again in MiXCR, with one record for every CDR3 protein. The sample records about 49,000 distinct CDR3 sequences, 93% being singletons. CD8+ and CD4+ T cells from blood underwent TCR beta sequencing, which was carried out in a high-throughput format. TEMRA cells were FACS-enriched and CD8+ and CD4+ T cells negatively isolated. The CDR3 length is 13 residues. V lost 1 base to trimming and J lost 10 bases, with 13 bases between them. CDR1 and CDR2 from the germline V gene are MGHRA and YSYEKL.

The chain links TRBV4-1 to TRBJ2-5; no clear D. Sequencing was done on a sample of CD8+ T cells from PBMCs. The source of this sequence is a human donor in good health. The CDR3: CASSQGLAAFQYF. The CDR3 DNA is TGCGCCAGCAGCCAAGGGTTGGCGGCGTTCCAGTACTTC.